Ten or more counts support the clone carrying this TCR beta chain. The antigen is unknown. Looked up from germline, CDR1 is SGHNT and CDR2 is YYREEE (reference sequence). V was pared by 0 bases and J by 5 bases, with 12 bases between. The CDR3 runs 15 residues. In TCRdb, the 5' RACE reads were re-called with MiXCR into one record per CDR3 protein. The table records around 570,000 distinct CDR3 sequences, approximately 10% of them present only once. These data come from a study of identical twins. Whole-study results and caveats: Among monozygotic twins, out-of-frame TCR alpha sharing exceeded what models predicted. Findings depended on cross-sectional statistics rather than tracking the same donors. Reduced insertions were recorded for abundant cord blood beta clonotypes, with no such pattern in memory repertoires.

This sample also belongs to another study, concerning yellow fever vaccine responses in identical twins. As reported in that work: In identical twins, vaccine T cell responses appeared partly shared and partly individual.

The genes are TRBV5-4 and TRBJ2-1; D perhaps matches TRBD2 (6 bases). This receptor was taken from a woman aged 18-30 years in good health. Sequenced sample: PBMCs. This CDR3 reads CASSLVLAGNNEQFF. In DNA form, the CDR3 reads TGTGCCAGCAGCTTGGTTTTGGCGGGAAACAATGAGCAGTTCTTC.